Below, one TCR beta chain is given with its context. The antigen remains undetermined. The CDR3 consists of 16 residues. The data were taken from a study of shared clonotypes between healthy human individuals. Broader study findings: Represented diversity (both genetic and exposure-history) was limited by the small number of donors.

Sequencing was performed on unsorted PBMC DNA using ten immunoSEQ deep assay plates. Profiled with immunoSEQ multiplex PCR; TCRdb holds only in-frame clones, not every one. Among approximately 440,000 clones listed, 70% to 80% were seen once. The rearrangement uses TRBV21-1 and TRBJ2-1; TRBD2 is taken as the D call from the table, unchecked against the DNA. TRBV21-1 is labeled a pseudogene. The source of this sequence is a middle-aged woman in good health. Some clones in this sample may be carry-over from other donors' samples. Input material: PBMCs. Here the CDR3 DNA reads TGTGCCAGCAGCAAAAGCGGGAGGGCCCTGTGGAATGAGCAGTTCTTC. Its protein product is CASSKSGRALWNEQFF.